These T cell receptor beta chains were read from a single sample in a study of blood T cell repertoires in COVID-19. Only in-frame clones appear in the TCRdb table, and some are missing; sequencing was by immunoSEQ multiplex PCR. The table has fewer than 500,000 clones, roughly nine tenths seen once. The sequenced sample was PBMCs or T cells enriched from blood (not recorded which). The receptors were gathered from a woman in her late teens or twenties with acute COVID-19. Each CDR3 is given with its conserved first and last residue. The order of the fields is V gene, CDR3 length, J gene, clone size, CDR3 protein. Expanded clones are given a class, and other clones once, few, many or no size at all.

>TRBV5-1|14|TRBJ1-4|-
CASSFQAGGEKLFF
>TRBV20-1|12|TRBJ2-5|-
CSAIESKETQYF
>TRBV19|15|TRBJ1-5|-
CASSIAGQGNQPQHF
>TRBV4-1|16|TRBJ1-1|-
CASSQGPEDMNTEAFF
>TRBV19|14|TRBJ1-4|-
CASSFRQGNEKLFF
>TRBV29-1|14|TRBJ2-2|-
CSVKRTGQTGELFF
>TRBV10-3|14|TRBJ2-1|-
CATQSGGDYNEQFF
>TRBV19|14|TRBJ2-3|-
CATRKGGVTDTQYF
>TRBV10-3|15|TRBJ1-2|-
CAITQRQGVGESYTF
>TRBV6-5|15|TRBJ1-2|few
CASSSSWTTSYGYTF
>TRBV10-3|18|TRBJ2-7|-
CAISGGPGTGFSSYEQYF
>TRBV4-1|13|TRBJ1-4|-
CASSQTGSEKLFF
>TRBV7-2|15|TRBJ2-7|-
CASSLGPGISYEQYF
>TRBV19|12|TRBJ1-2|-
CARRTDFYGYTF
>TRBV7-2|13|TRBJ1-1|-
CASSLLGGFLAFF